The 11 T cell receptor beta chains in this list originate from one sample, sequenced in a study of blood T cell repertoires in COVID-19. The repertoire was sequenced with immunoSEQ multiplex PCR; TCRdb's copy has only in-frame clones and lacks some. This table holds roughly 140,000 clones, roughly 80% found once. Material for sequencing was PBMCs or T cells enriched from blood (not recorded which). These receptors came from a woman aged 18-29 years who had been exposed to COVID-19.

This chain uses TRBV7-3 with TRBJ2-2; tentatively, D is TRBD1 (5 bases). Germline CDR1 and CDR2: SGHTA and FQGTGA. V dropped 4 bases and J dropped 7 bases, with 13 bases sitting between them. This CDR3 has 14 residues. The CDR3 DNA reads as TGTGCCAGCAGCTCGGACCTCCAGGGCGGGGAGCTGTTTTTT. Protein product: CASSSDLQGGELFF.

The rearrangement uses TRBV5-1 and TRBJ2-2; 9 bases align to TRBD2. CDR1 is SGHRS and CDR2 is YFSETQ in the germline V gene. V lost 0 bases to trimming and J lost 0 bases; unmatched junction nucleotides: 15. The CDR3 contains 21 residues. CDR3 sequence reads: CASSLVGGPGLAAANTGELFF. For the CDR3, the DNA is TGCGCCAGCAGCTTGGTGGGGGGGCCGGGACTAGCAGCTGCGAACACCGGGGAGCTGTTTTTT.

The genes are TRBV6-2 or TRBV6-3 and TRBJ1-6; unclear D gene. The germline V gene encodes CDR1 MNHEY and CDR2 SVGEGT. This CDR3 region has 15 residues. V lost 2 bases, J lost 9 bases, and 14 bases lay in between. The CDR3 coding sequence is TGTGCCAGCAGTTACGGTGAACGGGGAATTTCACCCCTCCACTTT. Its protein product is CASSYGERGISPLHF.

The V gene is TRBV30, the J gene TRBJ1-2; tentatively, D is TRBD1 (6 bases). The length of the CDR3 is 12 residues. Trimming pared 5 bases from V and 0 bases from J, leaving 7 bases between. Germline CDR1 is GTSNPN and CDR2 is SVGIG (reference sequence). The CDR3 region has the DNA TGTGCCTGGTCAGGGGCTAACTATGGCTACACCTTC. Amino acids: CAWSGANYGYTF.

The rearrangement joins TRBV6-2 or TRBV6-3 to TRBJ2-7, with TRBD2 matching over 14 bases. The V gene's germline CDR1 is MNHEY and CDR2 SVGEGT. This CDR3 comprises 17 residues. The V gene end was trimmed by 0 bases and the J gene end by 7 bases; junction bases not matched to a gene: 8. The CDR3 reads CASSYSTGLAGAGEQYF. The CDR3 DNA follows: TGTGCCAGCAGTTACTCGACGGGACTAGCGGGAGCGGGAGAGCAGTACTTC.

CDR3 loop: CASSPGLAGDMVYEQYF. CDR3 sequence (DNA): TGTGCCAGCAGCCCGGGACTAGCGGGAGACATGGTCTACGAGCAGTACTTC. The chain couples TRBV5-6 to TRBJ2-7; 14 bases are a match to TRBD2. J was trimmed by 3 bases and V by 4 bases; bases with no gene match: 9. Germline CDR1 reads SGHDT; CDR2 reads YYEEEE. This CDR3 is 17 amino acids long. Combining the CDR3 with reference TRBV5-6 and TRBJ2-7 gives the whole variable domain DAGVTQSPTHLIKTRGQQVTLRCSPKSGHDTVSWYQQALGQGPQFIFQYYEEEERQRGNFPDRFSGHQFPNYSSELNVNALLLGDSALYLCASSPGLAGDMVYEQYFGPGTRLTVT.

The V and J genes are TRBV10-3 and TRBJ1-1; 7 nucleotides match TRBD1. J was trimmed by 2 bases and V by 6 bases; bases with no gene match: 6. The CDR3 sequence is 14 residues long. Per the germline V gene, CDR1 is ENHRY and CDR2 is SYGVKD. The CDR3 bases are TGTGCCATCAGGACAGGGAGAGGAAACACTGAAGCTTTCTTT. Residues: CAIRTGRGNTEAFF.

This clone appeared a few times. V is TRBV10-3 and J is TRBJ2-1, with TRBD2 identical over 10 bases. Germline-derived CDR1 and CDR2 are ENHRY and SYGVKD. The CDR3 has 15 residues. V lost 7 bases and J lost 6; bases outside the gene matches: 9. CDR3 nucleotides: TGTGCCATCAATCCCGGGACTAGCGCAGCCAATGAGCAGTTCTTC. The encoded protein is CAINPGTSAANEQFF.

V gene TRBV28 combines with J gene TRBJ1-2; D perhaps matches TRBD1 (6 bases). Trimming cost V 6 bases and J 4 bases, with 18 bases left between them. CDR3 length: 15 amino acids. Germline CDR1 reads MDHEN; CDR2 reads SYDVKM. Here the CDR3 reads CASRPLVAGAYGYTF. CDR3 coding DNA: TGTGCCAGCAGACCCCTAGTTGCAGGGGCCTATGGCTACACCTTC.

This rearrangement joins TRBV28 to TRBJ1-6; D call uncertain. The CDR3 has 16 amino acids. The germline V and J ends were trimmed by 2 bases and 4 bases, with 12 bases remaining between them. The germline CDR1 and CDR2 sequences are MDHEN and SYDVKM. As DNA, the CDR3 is TGTGCCAGCAGTTTAGAGCTAAGCGGTTATAATTCACCCCTCCACTTT. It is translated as CASSLELSGYNSPLHF.

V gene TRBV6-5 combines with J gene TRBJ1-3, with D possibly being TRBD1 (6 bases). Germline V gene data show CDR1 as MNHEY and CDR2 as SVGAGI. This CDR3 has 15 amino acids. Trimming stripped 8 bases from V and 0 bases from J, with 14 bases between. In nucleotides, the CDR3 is TGTGCCAGCTCGCCAACAGGGATCTCTGGAAACACCATATATTTT. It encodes CASSPTGISGNTIYF.